This note documents a single TCR beta chain sequence. Its antigen is currently unknown. The data derive from a study of T-cell reconstitution after alpha-beta-depleted transplantation in children. Study-level findings and limits: About two months after transplant, alpha-beta T cells reportedly came from several hundred expanded graft clones.

During its preparation, the TCRbeta library received unique molecular identifiers. Each CDR3 protein is one row after TCRdb ran MiXCR on the PCR reads. The sample has around 300,000 distinct CDR3 sequences, 10% seen once. This CDR3 is 12 amino acids long. CDR1 and CDR2 (germline): MDHEN, SYDVKM. The germline V and J ends were trimmed by 2 bases and 9 bases, with 11 bases remaining between them. The sequences come from PBMCs, collected before TCRalphabeta/CD19-depleted stem cell transplant. This receptor was obtained from a boy under three years old with acute myeloid leukemia, due to receive a stem cell transplant. J is TRBJ2-7 and V is TRBV28; D remains ambiguous. CDR3 sequence (DNA): TGTGCCAGCAGTTTACCCGATCCTGTGCAGTACTTC. Translated, it gives CASSLPDPVQYF.